This T cell receptor beta chain was captured in a study of shared clonotypes between healthy human individuals. The CDR3 spans 12 residues. The V gene lost 5 bases and the J gene lost 4 bases, with 9 bases spanning the gap. Per germline, CDR1 LNHDA and CDR2 SQIVND (reference sequence). CD45RO-negative, CCR7-positively selected cells formed the naive CD8 fraction, excluding terminally differentiated effector memory CD45RA+ cells. Generated by immunoSEQ multiplex PCR, the TCRdb table keeps only in-frame clones and is missing some. The data hold about 2 million clones, with about 95% observed a single time. Findings and limits, study-wide: A handful of donors showed sharing of about 4.6% of naive CD4 clonotypes.

Points on this clone: The antigen remains unidentified. Other DNA sequences in the same sample also yield this CDR3.

The sequence derives from a man aged 18 to 30 in good health. Sequenced: naive CD8+ T cells sorted from blood. The rearrangement uses TRBV19 and TRBJ2-7; D might be TRBD1 (5 bases). CDR3 sequence: CASSDRGYEQYF. The CDR3 coding sequence is TGTGCCAGTAGTGATAGGGGTTACGAGCAGTACTTC. Filled out from reference TRBV19 and TRBJ2-7, the complete variable domain reads DGGITQSPKYLFRKEGQNVTLSCEQNLNHDAMYWYRQDPGQGLRLIYYSQIVNDFQKGDIAEGYSVSREKKESFPLTVTSAQKNPTAFYLCASSDRGYEQYFGPGTRLTVT.